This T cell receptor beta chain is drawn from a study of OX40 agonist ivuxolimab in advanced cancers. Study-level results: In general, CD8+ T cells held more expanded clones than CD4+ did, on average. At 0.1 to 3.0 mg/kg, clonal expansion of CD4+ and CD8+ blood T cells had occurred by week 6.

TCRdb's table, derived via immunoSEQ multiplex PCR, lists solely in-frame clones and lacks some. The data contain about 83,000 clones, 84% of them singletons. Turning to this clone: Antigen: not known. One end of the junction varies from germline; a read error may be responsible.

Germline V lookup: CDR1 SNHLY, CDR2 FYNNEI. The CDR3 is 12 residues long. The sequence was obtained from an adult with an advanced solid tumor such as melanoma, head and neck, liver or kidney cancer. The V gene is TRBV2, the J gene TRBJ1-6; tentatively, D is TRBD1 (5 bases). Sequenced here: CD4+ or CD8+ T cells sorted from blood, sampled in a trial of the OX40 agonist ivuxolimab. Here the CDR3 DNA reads TGTGCCGGCGGGGAGGGGAAAACCGCACAGGTCTTT. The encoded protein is CAGGEGKTAQVF.